This T cell receptor (beta chain) was sequenced in a study of cytomegalovirus exposure and HLA in healthy donors. Study-level results: Most TCR sequences were rare, but some public TCRs occurred in many donors. Beyond CMV serostatus, there was no information to go on about immune exposure.

With regard to this clone: Antigen specificity is unknown.

PCR was performed using 60 Vbeta and 13 Jbeta primers. Method: immunoSEQ multiplex PCR; TCRdb's copy keeps in-frame clones and lacks some. The data show 200,000 or so clones, about 74% seen once. CDR3 size: 14 residues. Germline V gene lookup returns CDR1 LGHNA and CDR2 YNFKEQ. Trimming removed 0 bases from V and 0 bases from J, with 5 bases in between. Donors likely had unrecorded immune exposures despite being nominally healthy when sampled. This TCR was sampled from a man aged 35 to 55 in good health and CMV-seronegative. The chain links TRBV4-2 to TRBJ1-2; D is undetermined. Sequencing input: PBMCs. The CDR3 here is CASSQETTNYGYTF. The CDR3 bases are TGTGCCAGCAGCCAAGAAACAACTAACTATGGCTACACCTTC.